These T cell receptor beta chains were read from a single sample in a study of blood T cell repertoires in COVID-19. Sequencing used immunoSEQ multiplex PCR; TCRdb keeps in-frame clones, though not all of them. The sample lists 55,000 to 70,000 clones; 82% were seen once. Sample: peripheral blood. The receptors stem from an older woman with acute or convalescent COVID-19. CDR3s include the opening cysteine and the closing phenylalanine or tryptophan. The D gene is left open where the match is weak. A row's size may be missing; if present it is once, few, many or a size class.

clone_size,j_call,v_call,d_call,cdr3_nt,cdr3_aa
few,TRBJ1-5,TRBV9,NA,TGTGCCAGCGCTAGGAGTGGCAATCAGCCCCAGCATTTT,CASARSGNQPQHF
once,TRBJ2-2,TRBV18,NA,TGTGCCAGCTCAGACCAGGTATCGAACACCGGGGAGCTGTTTTTT,CASSDQVSNTGELFF
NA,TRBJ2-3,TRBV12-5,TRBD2,TGTGCTAGTGGTTTGGTTACTAGCGCTGATACGCAGTATTTT,CASGLVTSADTQYF
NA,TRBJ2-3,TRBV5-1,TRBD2,TGCGCCAGCAGCGTGGGACTAGCGGGGGCCGGCACAGATACGCAGTATTTT,CASSVGLAGAGTDTQYF
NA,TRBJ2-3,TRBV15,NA,TGTGCCACCAGCAGAGTAGGTGGGCCAGGCACAGATACGCAGTATTTT,CATSRVGGPGTDTQYF
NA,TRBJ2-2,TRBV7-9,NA,TGTGCCAGCAGCCTGGACACTCGAGGTACCGGGGAGCTGTTTTTT,CASSLDTRGTGELFF
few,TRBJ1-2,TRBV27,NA,TGTGCCAGCAGTCCACGAGGTCCTATCAACTATGGCTACACCTTC,CASSPRGPINYGYTF
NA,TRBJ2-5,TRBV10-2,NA,TGCGCCAGCACTCCAACCCATGGACAGCTTGAGGAGACCCAGTACTTC,CASTPTHGQLEETQYF
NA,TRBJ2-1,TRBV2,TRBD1,TGTGCCAGCAGGGGGACAGGGAATACCTACAACAATGAGCAGTTCTTC,CASRGTGNTYNNEQFF
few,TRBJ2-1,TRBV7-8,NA,TGTGCCAGCAGCTTAGGGCCCTACAATGAGCAGTTCTTC,CASSLGPYNEQFF
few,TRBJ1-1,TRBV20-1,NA,TGCAGTGCTAGTCTACGACAGACCGAAGCTTTCTTT,CSASLRQTEAFF
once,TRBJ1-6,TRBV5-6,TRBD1,TGTGCCAGCAGCTTGGGACAGGGAAGTAATTCACCCCTCCACTTT,CASSLGQGSNSPLHF
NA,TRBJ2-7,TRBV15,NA,TGTGCCACCAGCAGCCAGGGTTGGGAGCAGTACTTC,CATSSQGWEQYF
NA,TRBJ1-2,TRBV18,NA,TGTGCCAGCTCACCAGATGGGGCCAACTATGGCTACACCTTC,CASSPDGANYGYTF
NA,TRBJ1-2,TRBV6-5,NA,TGTGCCAGCAGGCAGAGGGGAGGCGGTGGCTACACCTTC,CASRQRGGGGYTF
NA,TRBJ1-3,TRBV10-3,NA,TGTGCCATCAGTGAGAATGGAGGGCCTCTCTCTGGAAACACCATATATTTT,CAISENGGPLSGNTIYF
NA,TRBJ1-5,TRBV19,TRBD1,TGTGCCAGTAGAACAGGGGGCCAGCCCCAGCATTTT,CASRTGGQPQHF
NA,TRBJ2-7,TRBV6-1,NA,TGTGCCAGCAGTGATCTAACAGGGTTAGGGCGCTACGAGCAGTACTTC,CASSDLTGLGRYEQYF
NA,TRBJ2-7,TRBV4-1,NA,TGCGCCAGCTCCGTGGGGCAGGGATCCTACGAGCAGTACTTC,CASSVGQGSYEQYF
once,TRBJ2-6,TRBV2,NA,TGTGCCAGCAGTTGGGCCTTAACTGGGGCCAACGTCCTGACTTTC,CASSWALTGANVLTF
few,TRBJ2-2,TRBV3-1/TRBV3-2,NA,TGTGCCAGCAGCCAAAGTTATCGTGGGCAACTTGGAACCGGGGAGCTGTTTTTT,CASSQSYRGQLGTGELFF
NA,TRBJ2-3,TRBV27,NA,TGTGCCAGCAGTCCGACCGGGTTTTACACAGATACGCAGTATTTT,CASSPTGFYTDTQYF
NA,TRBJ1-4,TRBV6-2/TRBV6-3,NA,TGTGCCAGCAGTTACCCAGCCGGGACTGCGAATGAAAAACTGTTTTTT,CASSYPAGTANEKLFF
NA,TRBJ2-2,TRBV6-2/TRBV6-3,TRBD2,TGTGCCAGCAGTTCCCTCGGTAGCGGGGGGGCCGGTGGGGAGCTGTTTTTT,CASSSLGSGGAGGELFF
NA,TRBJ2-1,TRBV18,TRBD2,TGTGCCAGCTCACCGCGTCTAGCGGGGGGTTTTTACAATGAGCAGTTCTTC,CASSPRLAGGFYNEQFF
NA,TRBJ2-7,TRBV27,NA,TGTGCCAGCAGTTTATCCGGCTACGAGCAGTACTTC,CASSLSGYEQYF
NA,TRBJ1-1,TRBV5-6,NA,TGTGCCAGCAGCCCTTACGTCGGGACTGAAGCTTTCTTT,CASSPYVGTEAFF
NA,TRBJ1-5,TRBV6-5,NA,TGTGCCAGCAGTTGGCAGGGAAATCAGCCCCAGCATTTT,CASSWQGNQPQHF
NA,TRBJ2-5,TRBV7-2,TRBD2,TGTGCCAGCAGCGGGGGGGGACCCAGGGAGACCCAGTACTTC,CASSGGGPRETQYF
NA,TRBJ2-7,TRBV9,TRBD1,TGTGCCAGCAGCTTCGGGACAGGGGTGGTCGAGCAGTACTTC,CASSFGTGVVEQYF
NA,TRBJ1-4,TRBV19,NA,TGTGCCAGTAGCGCGGTGGCTAATGAAAAACTGTTTTTT,CASSAVANEKLFF
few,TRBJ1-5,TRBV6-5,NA,TGTGCCAGCAATCTCAGGTTTCAGCCCCAGCATTTT,CASNLRFQPQHF
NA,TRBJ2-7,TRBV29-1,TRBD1,TGCAGCGTTGTGGGGACAGAGACCTACGAGCAGTACTTC,CSVVGTETYEQYF
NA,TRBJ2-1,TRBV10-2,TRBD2,TGCGCCAGCAGTGAGCAGACCCCGGGACTAGCGGCTTACAATGAGCAGTTCTTC,CASSEQTPGLAAYNEQFF
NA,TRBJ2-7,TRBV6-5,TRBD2,TGTGCCAGCCACCCGACTAGCGGACCTACGGGGCAGTACTTC,CASHPTSGPTGQYF
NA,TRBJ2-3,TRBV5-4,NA,TGTGCCAGCAGGATTGAGGCAGATACGCAGTATTTT,CASRIEADTQYF
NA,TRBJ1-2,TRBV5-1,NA,TGCGCCAGCAGCTTGGGCCAGGTGAACTATGGCTACACCTTC,CASSLGQVNYGYTF
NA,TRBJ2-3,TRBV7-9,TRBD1,TGTGCCAGCAGCTTAGCGACAGGGGGAGCGGATACGCAGTATTTT,CASSLATGGADTQYF
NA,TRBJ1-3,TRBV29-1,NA,TGCAGCGTAGGACAGACCTCTGGAAACACCATATATTTT,CSVGQTSGNTIYF
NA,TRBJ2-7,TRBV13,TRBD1,TGTGCCAGCAGCCGACAGGGGAACAACTACGAGCAGTACTTC,CASSRQGNNYEQYF
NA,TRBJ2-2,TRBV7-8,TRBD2,TGTGCCAGCAGCGCGACTAGCACTGGGGAGCTGTTTTTT,CASSATSTGELFF
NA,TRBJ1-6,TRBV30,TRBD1,TGTGCCCTTAGGAAATCCGGGACAGGGGATTCACCCCTCCACTTT,CALRKSGTGDSPLHF
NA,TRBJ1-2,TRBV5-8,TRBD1,TGTGCCAGCAGCTTAGGCACAGGGGCGAGCCATGGCTACACCTTC,CASSLGTGASHGYTF
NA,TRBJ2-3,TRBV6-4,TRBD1,TGTGCCAGCAGTGACCAGGGGGCAGATACGCAGTATTTT,CASSDQGADTQYF
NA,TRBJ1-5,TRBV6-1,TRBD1,TGTGCCAGCAGTGAAGTTTGGGACAGAAATCAGCCCCAGCATTTT,CASSEVWDRNQPQHF
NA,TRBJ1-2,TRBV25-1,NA,TGTGCCAGCAGTGGGCTCTATGGCTACACCTTC,CASSGLYGYTF
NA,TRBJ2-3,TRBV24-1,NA,TGTGCCACCAGTGATTTCAGCGCCACTAGCACAGATACGCAGTATTTT,CATSDFSATSTDTQYF
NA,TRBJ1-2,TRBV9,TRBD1,TGTGCCAGCAGCCCAGGGGACAGCTATGGCTACACCTTC,CASSPGDSYGYTF
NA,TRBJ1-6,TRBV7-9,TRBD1,TGTGCCAGCAGCTCGACAGGGTTCGATTCACCCCTCCACTTT,CASSSTGFDSPLHF
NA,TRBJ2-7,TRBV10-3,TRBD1,TGTGCCACCACAGGGGGCTCCTACGAGCAGTACTTC,CATTGGSYEQYF
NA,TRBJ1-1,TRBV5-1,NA,TGCGCCAGCAGCTACGACGGGGATACTGAAGCTTTCTTT,CASSYDGDTEAFF